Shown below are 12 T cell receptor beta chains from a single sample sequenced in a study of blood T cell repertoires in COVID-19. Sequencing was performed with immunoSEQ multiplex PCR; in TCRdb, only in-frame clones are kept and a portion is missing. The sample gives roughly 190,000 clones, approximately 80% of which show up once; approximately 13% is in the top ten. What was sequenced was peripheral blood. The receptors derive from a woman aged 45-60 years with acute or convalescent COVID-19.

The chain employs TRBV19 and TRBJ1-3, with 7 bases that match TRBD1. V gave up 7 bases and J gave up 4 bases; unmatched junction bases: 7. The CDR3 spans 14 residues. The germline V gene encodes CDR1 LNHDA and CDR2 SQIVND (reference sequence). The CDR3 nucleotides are TGTGCCAGTACCGACAGGGCAGGAGGAAACACCATATATTTT. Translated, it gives CASTDRAGGNTIYF.

CDR3 loop: CASSWGQGGGYTF. The CDR3, as DNA: TGCGCCAGCAGCTGGGGACAGGGGGGTGGCTACACCTTC. The chain links TRBV5-1 to TRBJ1-2; 11 bases are a match to TRBD1. CDR3 length equals 13 residues. Trimming cost V 3 bases and J 7 bases; bases outside gene matches: 2. Looked up from germline, CDR1 is SGHRS and CDR2 is YFSETQ.

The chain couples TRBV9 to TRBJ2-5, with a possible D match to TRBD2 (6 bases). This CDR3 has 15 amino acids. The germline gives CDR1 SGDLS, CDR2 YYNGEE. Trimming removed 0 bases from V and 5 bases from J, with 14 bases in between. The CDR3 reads CASSVGGDRLETQYF. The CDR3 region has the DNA TGTGCCAGCAGCGTAGGGGGGGACCGTTTGGAGACCCAGTACTTC.

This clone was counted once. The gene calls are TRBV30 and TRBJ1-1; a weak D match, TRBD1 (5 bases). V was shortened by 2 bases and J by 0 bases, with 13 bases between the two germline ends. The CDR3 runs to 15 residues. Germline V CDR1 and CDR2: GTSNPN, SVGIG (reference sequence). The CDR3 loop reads CAWSSGGSVNTEAFF. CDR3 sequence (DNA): TGTGCCTGGAGTAGTGGGGGGTCGGTGAACACTGAAGCTTTCTTT.

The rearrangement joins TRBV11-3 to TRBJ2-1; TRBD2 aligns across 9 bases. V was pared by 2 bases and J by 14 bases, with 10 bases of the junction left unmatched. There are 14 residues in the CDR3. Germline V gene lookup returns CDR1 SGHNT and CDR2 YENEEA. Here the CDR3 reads CASSLTRGTSKEFF. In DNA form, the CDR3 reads TGTGCCAGCAGCTTAACCCGCGGGACTAGCAAAGAGTTCTTC.

For the CDR3, the DNA is TGTGCCAGCTCACCTCAGGGGGCGGCGAGCACCGGGGAGCTGTTTTTT. Amino acid sequence: CASSPQGAASTGELFF. The V call is TRBV18, the J call TRBJ2-2, with TRBD1 identical over 8 bases. The germline V gene encodes CDR1 KGHSH and CDR2 LQKENI. V gave up 3 bases and J gave up 4 bases; unmatched junction bases: 7. This CDR3 is 16 amino acids long.

This chain's CDR3 is CSVGLGTRGGAFF. The CDR3 bases are TGCAGCGTTGGTCTAGGAACCCGAGGGGGAGCTTTCTTT. The chain links TRBV29-1 to TRBJ1-1; perhaps TRBD1 as D (6 bases). The CDR3 has 13 amino acids. V lost 4 bases and J lost 10, with 19 bases in between. Germline CDR1 and CDR2: SQVTM and ANQGSEA.

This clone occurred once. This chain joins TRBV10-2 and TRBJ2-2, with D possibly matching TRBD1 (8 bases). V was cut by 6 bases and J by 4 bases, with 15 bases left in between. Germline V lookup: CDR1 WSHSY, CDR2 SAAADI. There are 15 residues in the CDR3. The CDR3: CASSPGGGGTGELFF. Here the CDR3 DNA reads TGCGCCAGCAGCCCAGGGGGCGGGGGCACCGGGGAGCTGTTTTTT.

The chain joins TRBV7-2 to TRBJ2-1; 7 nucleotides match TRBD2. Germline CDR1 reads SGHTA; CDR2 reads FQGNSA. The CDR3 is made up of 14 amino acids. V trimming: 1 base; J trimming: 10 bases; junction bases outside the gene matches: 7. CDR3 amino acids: CASSLDWTRGEQFF. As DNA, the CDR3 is TGTGCCAGCAGCTTAGACTGGACTAGAGGCGAGCAGTTCTTC.

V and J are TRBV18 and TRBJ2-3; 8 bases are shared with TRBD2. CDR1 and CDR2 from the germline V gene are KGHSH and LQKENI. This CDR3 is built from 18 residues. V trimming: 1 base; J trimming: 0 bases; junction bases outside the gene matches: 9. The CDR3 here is CASSPRGQRGPSTDTQYF. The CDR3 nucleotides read TGTGCCAGCTCACCACGGGGCCAGCGGGGGCCAAGCACAGATACGCAGTATTTT. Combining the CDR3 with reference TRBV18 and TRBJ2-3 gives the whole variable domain NAGVMQNPRHLVRRRGQEARLRCSPMKGHSHVYWYRQLPEEGLKFMVYLQKENIIDESGMPKERFSAEFPKEGPSILRIQQVVRGDSAAYFCASSPRGQRGPSTDTQYFGPGTRLTVL.

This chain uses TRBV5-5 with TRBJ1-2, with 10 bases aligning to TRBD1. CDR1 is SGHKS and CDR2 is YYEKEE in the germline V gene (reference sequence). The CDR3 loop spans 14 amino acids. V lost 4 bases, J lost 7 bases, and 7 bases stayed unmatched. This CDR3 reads CASSPTGGEVGYTF. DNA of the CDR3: TGTGCCAGCAGCCCGACAGGGGGCGAGGTTGGCTACACCTTC.

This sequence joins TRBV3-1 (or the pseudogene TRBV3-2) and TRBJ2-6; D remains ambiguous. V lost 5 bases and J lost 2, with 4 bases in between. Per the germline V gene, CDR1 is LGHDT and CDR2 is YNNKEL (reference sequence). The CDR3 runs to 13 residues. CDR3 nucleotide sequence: TGTGCCAGCAGCAGCGCTGGGGCCAACGTCCTGACTTTC. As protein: CASSSAGANVLTF.